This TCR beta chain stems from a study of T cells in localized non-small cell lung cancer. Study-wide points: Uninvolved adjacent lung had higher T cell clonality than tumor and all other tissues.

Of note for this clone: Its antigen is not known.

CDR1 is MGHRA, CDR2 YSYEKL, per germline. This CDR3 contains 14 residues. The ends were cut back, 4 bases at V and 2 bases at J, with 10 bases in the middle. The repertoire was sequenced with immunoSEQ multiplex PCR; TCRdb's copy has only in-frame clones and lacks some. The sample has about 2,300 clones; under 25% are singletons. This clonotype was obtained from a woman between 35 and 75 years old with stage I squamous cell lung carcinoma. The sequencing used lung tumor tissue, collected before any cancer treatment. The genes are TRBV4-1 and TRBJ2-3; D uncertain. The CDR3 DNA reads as TGCGCCAGCAGCCTGAAGGTAGACACAGATACGCAGTATTTT. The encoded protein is CASSLKVDTDTQYF.